A selection of T cell receptor beta chains follows, all from one sample in a study of T cells after yellow fever vaccination. One entry per CDR3 protein results from TCRdb running MiXCR on the 5' RACE reads. Of under 550,000 distinct CDR3 sequences in the sample, 20% to 25% were seen once. Here the sequenced sample was PBMCs, taken roughly 20 days after the first yellow fever vaccination. Source of these receptors: a man between 18 and 29 years old who received the YFV17D yellow fever vaccine. CDR3s include the opening cysteine and the closing phenylalanine or tryptophan. A D gene is named only where the DNA matches it firmly. Some rows mark clone size as missing; the rest say once, few, many or name a class of expanded clone.

- | many | TRBJ2-2 | TRBV12-3/TRBV12-4 | TGTGCCAGTAGGGGTAGCGGAGCCGGGGAGCTGTTTTTT | CASRGSGAGELFF
- | - | TRBJ2-5 | TRBV7-2 | TGTGCCAGCACCCCCCCGGGGAGGGAGACCCAGTACTTC | CASTPPGRETQYF
TRBD2 | few | TRBJ2-3 | TRBV5-5 | TGTGCCAGCAGCTTGACCCGGGAGGGGGGAGATACGCAGTATTTT | CASSLTREGGDTQYF
- | few | TRBJ2-1 | TRBV20-1 | TGCAGTGCTTCGCCTGGCGGAAATGAGCAGTTCTTC | CSASPGGNEQFF
TRBD1 | - | TRBJ1-6 | TRBV12-3/TRBV12-4 | TGTGCCAGCAGAAGGGACAGGGTGGCACCCCTCCACTTT | CASRRDRVAPLHF
- | few | TRBJ1-2 | TRBV29-1 | TGCAGCGTGATCGCACGCGGCGAAACGGCTGGCTACACCTTC | CSVIARGETAGYTF
- | few | TRBJ2-2 | TRBV2 | TGTGCCAGCAGTGCCCGGACGGGCACCGGGGAGCTGTTTTTT | CASSARTGTGELFF
- | - | TRBJ2-3 | TRBV23-1 | TGCGCCAGCATCTCGAAGGGCCATACAGATACGCAGTATTTT | CASISKGHTDTQYF
- | few | TRBJ2-3 | TRBV5-4 | TGTGCCAGCAGCTTGTCTTCTTACACAGATACGCAGTATTTT | CASSLSSYTDTQYF
- | - | TRBJ2-7 | TRBV6-2/TRBV6-3 | TGTGCCAGCAGCGTATTAAGACTCCCCTACGAGCAGTACTTC | CASSVLRLPYEQYF
TRBD2 | few | TRBJ2-3 | TRBV7-8 | TGTGCCAGCAGTGCGGGGGGCCAAGATACGCAGTATTTT | CASSAGGQDTQYF
- | - | TRBJ2-5 | TRBV5-1 | TGCGCCAGCAGCTTCTCAGGGTCTTCTCTCCAAGAGACCCAGTACTTC | CASSFSGSSLQETQYF